The rows below give T cell receptor beta chains drawn from one sample of a study of T cell responses to AZD1222 COVID-19 vaccine. Data came from immunoSEQ multiplex PCR; TCRdb stores just in-frame clones and leaves some out. This sample has approximately 65,000 clones, with roughly 90% found just once. Sequencing used peripheral blood, obtained on day 0 of AZD1222 vaccination. Receptors were obtained from an adult in good health. The CDR3 runs from the conserved cysteine through the conserved F or W. The D gene is left open where the match is weak. Not all rows give a size; the values are once, few, many and, for expanded clones, a class.

j_call | v_call | d_call | clone_size | cdr3_aa | cdr3_nt
TRBJ1-3 | TRBV19 | NA | few | CASSTGLGQSSGNTIYF | TGTGCCAGTAGTACTGGGTTGGGGCAAAGCTCTGGAAACACCATATATTTT
TRBJ2-2 | TRBV5-1 | TRBD2 | NA | CASSLLLAGTGELFF | TGCGCCAGCAGCTTGTTACTAGCGGGTACCGGGGAGCTGTTTTTT
TRBJ1-5 | TRBV4-1 | NA | NA | CASSQEGQGSNQPQHF | TGCGCCAGCAGCCAAGAGGGGCAGGGGAGCAATCAGCCCCAGCATTTT
TRBJ1-2 | TRBV4-1 | NA | NA | CASSQEPSNGYTF | TGCGCCAGCAGCCAAGAGCCTTCGAATGGCTACACCTTC
TRBJ1-4 | TRBV3-1/TRBV3-2 | TRBD1 | NA | CASSLGQGRKKLFF | TGTGCCAGCAGCCTGGGACAGGGTCGTAAAAAACTGTTTTTT
TRBJ2-5 | TRBV7-2 | NA | NA | CASSRNRDRETQYF | TGTGCCAGCAGCCGTAACAGGGATAGGGAGACCCAGTACTTC
TRBJ1-5 | TRBV5-1 | NA | once | CASSLNVRGNQPQHF | TGCGCCAGCAGCCTTAATGTCAGGGGCAATCAGCCCCAGCATTTT
TRBJ1-1 | TRBV3-1/TRBV3-2 | TRBD1 | NA | CASSPDRGPNTEAFF | TGTGCCAGCAGCCCGGACAGGGGGCCGAACACTGAAGCTTTCTTT
TRBJ1-1 | TRBV29-1 | NA | NA | CSARTDLNTEAFF | TGCAGCGCTAGGACAGATCTGAACACTGAAGCTTTCTTT
TRBJ2-1 | TRBV11-2 | TRBD2 | NA | CASSLGLAGPDRQFF | TGTGCCAGCAGCTTAGGGCTAGCGGGGCCCGATAGGCAGTTCTTC
TRBJ1-1 | TRBV5-4 | NA | NA | CASSLVGEGSQAFF | TGTGCCAGCAGCTTGGTTGGTGAGGGCTCTCAAGCTTTCTTT
TRBJ1-6 | TRBV10-3 | NA | NA | CAISEEGQNSPLHF | TGTGCCATCAGTGAGGAAGGACAGAATTCACCCCTCCACTTT
TRBJ1-2 | TRBV19 | TRBD1 | once | CASSSGTGWVRQDGYTF | TGTGCCAGTAGTTCCGGGACAGGGTGGGTGCGGCAGGATGGCTACACCTTC
TRBJ2-3 | TRBV6-4 | NA | NA | CASSDAVAGGTDTQYF | TGTGCCAGCAGCGACGCCGTGGCAGGGGGGACAGATACGCAGTATTTT
TRBJ2-1 | TRBV4-2 | TRBD1 | once | CASSQDPPGQGAHEQFF | TGTGCCAGCAGCCAAGACCCCCCGGGACAGGGGGCCCATGAGCAGTTCTTC
TRBJ1-1 | TRBV30 | NA | NA | CAWSSAASAFF | TGTGCCTGGAGTTCCGCCGCGAGTGCTTTCTTT
TRBJ2-7 | TRBV27 | TRBD1 | few | CASSSYRGFYEQYF | TGTGCCAGCAGTTCCTACAGGGGTTTCTACGAGCAGTACTTC
TRBJ2-7 | TRBV18 | NA | NA | CASSRGASSYEQYF | TGTGCCAGCTCACGTGGGGCAAGCTCCTACGAGCAGTACTTC
TRBJ2-1 | TRBV27 | NA | NA | CASATEPYNEQFF | TGTGCCAGCGCAACAGAGCCCTACAATGAGCAGTTCTTC
TRBJ2-1 | TRBV5-1 | NA | NA | CASSLADLGDEQFF | TGCGCCAGCAGCTTGGCCGATTTGGGCGATGAGCAGTTCTTC
TRBJ1-2 | TRBV24-1 | TRBD1 | NA | CATSALDRGREGYTF | TGTGCCACCAGTGCTTTGGACAGGGGGCGGGAAGGCTACACCTTC
TRBJ1-1 | TRBV3-1/TRBV3-2 | NA | NA | CASSQGISRGAFF | TGTGCCAGCAGCCAAGGAATCTCCCGCGGGGCTTTCTTT
TRBJ1-2 | TRBV6-5 | NA | NA | CATLIGQGGGYTF | TGTGCCACCCTTATAGGTCAGGGAGGAGGCTACACCTTC
TRBJ1-1 | TRBV7-3 | NA | once | CASSLGGRGTEAFF | TGTGCCAGCAGCTTAGGGGGTCGTGGGACTGAAGCTTTCTTT